A single sample gave rise to the 26 T cell receptor beta chains below, sequenced in a study of tissue T cells after allogeneic stem cell transplantation. Clones were sequenced by immunoSEQ multiplex PCR, and TCRdb holds only the in-frame ones, with some missing. The sample lists about 7,900 clones, around 42% seen once, with more than 7.5% in the top ten. The time point was: mouse harvest day 7 after allogeneic transplant. The graft held 10^6 splenic CD5+ T cells and 10^7 T-cell-depleted bone marrow cells. The sequencing sample was made of gut tissue. The receptors stem from a female BALB/c mouse given C57BL/6 T cells with graft-versus-host disease after an allogeneic hematopoietic cell transplant.

On this clone itself: Mouse gene names apply. CDR3 amino acids: CSSSQSWGHYEQYF. CDR3 bases read: TGCTCCAGCAGTCAATCATGGGGGCACTATGAACAGTAC. This chain joins TRBV23 and TRBJ2-7. Sequencing ends 1 residue short of the CDR3 end; the germline J gene provides the rest. The CDR3 extends over 14 amino acids. The germline gives CDR1 KGHTA, CDR2 FQNQQP.

This clone is deemed medium-sized. Genes and germline are mouse. From the germline J gene comes the end of the CDR3, since the read stops 1 residue before it. This chain connects TRBV15 to TRBJ2-4; 13 nucleotides align to TRBD2. Trimming removed 6 bases from V and 3 bases from J; junction bases left unmatched: 0. CDR3 length equals 14 residues. Germline CDR1 is SGHND and CDR2 is FRSKSL. The CDR3 bases that were read are TGTGCCAGCAGGGACTGGGGGGGCCAAAACACCTTGTAC. Translating it yields CASRDWGGQNTLY. The entire CDR3 reads CASRDWGGQNTLYF.

This clone was seen just once. Gene names refer to mouse genes. The read falls 1 residue short of the CDR3 end, and the missing part is taken from the germline J gene. This rearrangement joins TRBV31 to TRBJ2-5, with D possibly TRBD1 on 6 matching bases. The CDR3 covers 15 residues. Trimming left V 1 base short and J 2 bases short, with 13 bases between. Germline V gives CDR1 GKSSPN, CDR2 SITVG. The part of the CDR3 DNA that was read is TGTGCCTGGAGTCCTACAGGGTGGGGCCAAGACACCCAGTAC. This codes for CAWSPTGWGQDTQY. The whole CDR3 sequence reads CAWSPTGWGQDTQYF.

Regarding this clone: Gene names refer to mouse genes. The read terminates 1 residue before the CDR3 end, so the remaining end is supplied by the germline J gene. The genes are TRBV12-1 and TRBJ2-2; 8 bases agree with TRBD1. J gave up 3 bases and V 2 bases, and 4 bases lay outside the gene matches. The V gene's germline CDR1 is SGHSN and CDR2 HYEKVE. The CDR3 sequence is 15 residues long. The CDR3 region is CASSRTGMDTGQLYF. The sequenced CDR3 bases are TGTGCCAGCTCTCGGACAGGGATGGACACCGGGCAGCTCTAC.

This clone was seen a few times. The gene names given are mouse names. The read stops 1 residue short of the end of the CDR3; the missing end is completed from the germline J gene. The gene calls are TRBV26 and TRBJ2-7, with D unclear. V was trimmed by 0 bases and J by 3 bases, leaving 3 bases between them. Germline CDR1 and CDR2: KGHPV and FQNQEV (reference sequence). The CDR3 spans 12 residues. This chain's CDR3 is CASSLSNYEQYF. The DNA read from the CDR3 is TGTGCCAGCAGTCTGTCGAACTATGAACAGTAC.

As regards this clone: The germline and genes are mouse ones. The read gets to within 1 residue of the CDR3 end, and the germline J gene fills in the rest. The chain employs TRBV5 and TRBJ2-4; D unresolved. The CDR3 sequence is 14 residues long. Trimming took 0 bases from V and 0 from J, leaving 4 bases between them. Germline loops: CDR1 LGHNA, CDR2 YNLKQL (reference sequence). CDR3 sequence: CASSQDRSQNTLYF. Incomplete CDR3 DNA: TGTGCCAGCAGCCAAGATAGAAGTCAAAACACCTTGTAC.

This clone is deemed medium-sized. Mouse names are used for the genes. The read ends 1 residue shy of where the CDR3 ends; the end is completed using the germline J gene. The genes are TRBV26 and TRBJ1-5; D is undetermined. In germline, CDR1 is KGHPV, CDR2 FQNQEV (reference sequence). This CDR3 spans 12 amino acids. Trimming took 6 bases from V and 0 from J, leaving 3 bases between them. The part of the CDR3 DNA that was read is TGTGCCAGCAGAAATAACAACCAGGCTCCGCTT. Translating it yields CASRNNNQAPL. The entire CDR3 reads CASRNNNQAPLF.

With regard to this clone: Gene and germline names: mouse. The read falls 1 residue short of the CDR3 end, and the missing part is taken from the germline J gene. This rearrangement joins TRBV26 to TRBJ1-1, with D unclear. The CDR3 length is 13 residues. Germline V gene lookup returns CDR1 KGHPV and CDR2 FQNQEV (reference sequence). V lost 3 bases and J lost 3, with 8 bases in between. Partial CDR3 DNA: TGTGCCAGCAGTCTCTCAGGTTACACAGAAGTCTTC. Translated: CASSLSGYTEVF. The whole CDR3 reads CASSLSGYTEVFF.

This clone has just a few counts. Mouse germline and gene names are used. The DNA ends 1 residue before the CDR3 does, and the rest of the CDR3 is filled in from the germline J gene. The chain has TRBV3 and TRBJ2-7, with no clear D. Germline lookup yields CDR1 SNHLY and CDR2 FYNGKV (reference sequence). This CDR3 spans 14 amino acids. Trimming left V 4 bases short and J 0 bases short, with 10 bases between. The CDR3 sequence: CASSSTPSSYEQYF. The DNA read from the CDR3 is TGTGCCAGCAGCTCGACTCCTAGCTCCTATGAACAGTAC.

Comments on this clone: The gene names here belong to mouse. The CDR3 end lies 1 residue beyond the end of the read and is filled in from the germline J gene. The chain couples TRBV26 to TRBJ2-3; 7 positions agree with TRBD2. J gave up 4 bases and V 2 bases, and 3 bases lay outside the gene matches. Germline CDR1 reads KGHPV; CDR2 reads FQNQEV (reference sequence). This CDR3 contains 14 residues. The CDR3 here is CASSLVGGTETLYF. The CDR3 DNA, read in part, is TGTGCCAGCAGTCTGGTGGGGGGAACAGAAACGCTGTAT. Filled out from reference TRBV26 and TRBJ2-3, the complete variable domain reads NSKVIQTPRYLVKGQGQKAKMRCIPEKGHPVVFWYQQNKNNEFKFLINFQNQEVLQQIDMTEKRFSAECPSNSPCSLEIQSSEAGDSALYLCASSLVGGTETLYFGSGTRLTVL.

This clone was counted between two and nine times. The gene names given are mouse names. The read halts 1 residue ahead of the CDR3 end, with the missing end drawn from the germline J gene. This chain connects TRBV20 to TRBJ1-2; no clear D gene. This CDR3 is built from 11 residues. Germline V gene sequence: CDR1 GFQATS, CDR2 STVNSAI. V lost 3 bases to trimming and J lost 5 bases, with 7 bases between them. The CDR3 DNA, read in part, is TGTGGTGCTAGAGCGGGGTCCGACTACACC. Translation gives CGARAGSDYT. The whole CDR3 region reads CGARAGSDYTF. The full variable domain, its missing parts supplied by reference TRBV20 and TRBJ1-2, is GALVYQYPRRTICKSGTSMRMECQAVGFQATSVAWYRQSPQKTFELIALSTVNSAIKYEQNFTQEKFPISHPNLSFSSMTVLNAYLEDRGLYLCGARAGSDYTFGSGTRLLVI.

Worth noting for this clone: Gene names follow the mouse nomenclature. The read is 1 residue too short to cover the CDR3 end, so that end is filled in from the germline J gene. The rearrangement joins TRBV21 to TRBJ1-1; D gene uncertain. TRBV21 is an ORF; its function is uncertain. The V gene lost 2 bases and the J gene lost 0 bases, with 10 bases spanning the gap. CDR3 length: 15 residues. CDR3 amino acids: CASSQAAQTNTEVFF. CDR3 DNA (partial): TGTGCTAGCAGTCAAGCGGCCCAGACAAACACAGAAGTCTTC.

In the case of this clone: Gene labels here are mouse ones. The read terminates 1 residue before the CDR3 end, so the remaining end is supplied by the germline J gene. V usage is TRBV12-1 and J usage is TRBJ1-4; D is ambiguous. CDR1 is SGHSN, CDR2 HYEKVE, per germline. Trimming took 2 bases from V and 5 from J, leaving 11 bases between them. The CDR3 length is 14 residues. The CDR3: CASSPVSGNERLFF. CDR3 bases read: TGTGCCAGCTCTCCCGTCTCCGGAAACGAAAGATTATTT.

Comment on this clone: A much larger clone lies one base from this, so it may be a read error. Gene names are mouse gene names. The read ends 1 residue shy of where the CDR3 ends; the end is completed using the germline J gene. The V gene is TRBV26, the J gene TRBJ1-4; a weak D match, TRBD1 (6 bases). Germline CDR1 reads KGHPV; CDR2 reads FQNQEV (reference sequence). The CDR3 runs 13 residues. This CDR3 is CAGSGTINERLFF. CDR3 DNA (partial): TGTGCCGGCAGCGGGACAATCAACGAAAGATTATTT.

In regard to this clone: Gene names follow the mouse nomenclature. The CDR3 extends 1 residue past the end of the read, so its final part is completed from the germline J gene. The J gene is TRBJ1-1, the V gene TRBV24, with TRBD1 matching 7 bases. Unmatched junction bases numbered 3, after V lost 1 base and J lost 4 bases. The germline V gene encodes CDR1 KGHTA and CDR2 FRNEEI. The CDR3 consists of 14 residues. The covered CDR3 bases are TGTGCCAGCAGTCTGTCAGGGGGGGGCACAGAAGTCTTC. It codes for CASSLSGGGTEVF. The CDR3, in full, reads CASSLSGGGTEVFF.

Concerning this clone itself: Gene names follow the mouse nomenclature. The read ends 1 residue early relative to the CDR3; the germline J gene fills the gap. This chain uses TRBV3 with TRBJ2-2; 10 bases are shared with TRBD1. V shed 6 bases and J 5 bases; nucleotides not matched to a gene: 6. The CDR3 length is 15 residues. The germline V gene encodes CDR1 SNHLY and CDR2 FYNGKV (reference sequence). CDR3 DNA (partial): TGTGCCAGCAGAGACAGGGGGCATGGGACCGGGCAGCTCTAC. Amino acid sequence: CASRDRGHGTGQLY. In full, the CDR3 is CASRDRGHGTGQLYF.

In the case of this clone: Genes and germline come from the mouse. The CDR3 goes on 1 residue after the read ends, and that part is filled in from the germline J gene. The J gene is TRBJ1-1, the V gene TRBV15; 7 nucleotides match TRBD1. CDR3 size: 13 residues. Germline CDR1 SGHND, CDR2 FRSKSL. V trimming: 5 bases; J trimming: 4 bases; junction bases outside the gene matches: 4. CDR3 DNA (partial): TGTGCCAGCAGTAGACAGGGAAGCACAGAAGTCTTC. This codes for CASSRQGSTEVF. From start to end, the CDR3 is CASSRQGSTEVFF. Together with reference TRBV15 and TRBJ1-1, the CDR3 gives the full variable domain: DAGVTQTPRHEVAEKGQTIILKCEPVSGHNDLFWYRQTKIQGLELLSYFRSKSLMEDGGAFKDRFKAEMLNSSFSTLKIQPTEPKDSAVYLCASSRQGSTEVFFGKGTRLTVV.

A word on this clone: These gene names are mouse names. The sequence runs out 1 residue before the end of the CDR3; the remainder is reconstructed from the germline J gene. V is TRBV26 and J is TRBJ1-1, with a tentative D call TRBD1 (6 bases). Germline CDR1 reads KGHPV; CDR2 reads FQNQEV (reference sequence). CDR3 length: 14 residues. The V end was cut by 2 bases, the J end by 5 bases, with 12 bases between. The part of the CDR3 DNA that was read is TGTGCCAGCAGTCTGGGGGGGCGCGGGACAGAAGTCTTC. It is translated as CASSLGGRGTEVF. The full CDR3 protein reads CASSLGGRGTEVFF. The full variable domain, completed using reference TRBV26 and TRBJ1-1, is NSKVIQTPRYLVKGQGQKAKMRCIPEKGHPVVFWYQQNKNNEFKFLINFQNQEVLQQIDMTEKRFSAECPSNSPCSLEIQSSEAGDSALYLCASSLGGRGTEVFFGKGTRLTVV.

About this clone: Gene names and germline match the mouse. The read stops 1 residue short of the end of the CDR3; the missing end is completed from the germline J gene. The rearrangement joins TRBV26 to TRBJ1-2, with D tentatively TRBD1 (5 bases). Trimming cost V 2 bases and J 2 bases, with 9 bases left between them. CDR3 length: 14 residues. Germline V lookup: CDR1 KGHPV, CDR2 FQNQEV (reference sequence). The covered CDR3 bases are TGTGCCAGCAGTCTGCAGGGAAGGAACTCCGACTACACC. This translates into CASSLQGRNSDYT. The entire CDR3 sequence reads CASSLQGRNSDYTF.

In its sample, this clone was seen a few times. Genes and germline come from the mouse. The read halts 1 residue ahead of the CDR3 end, with the missing end drawn from the germline J gene. The chain combines TRBV19 with TRBJ2-7, with D possibly matching TRBD2 (7 bases). Trimming removed 2 bases at V and 5 bases at J, with 17 bases between. The CDR3 runs 15 residues. Germline V gene sequence: CDR1 FNHDT, CDR2 SITEND (reference sequence). CDR3 bases read: TGTGCCAGCAGTATGGGCGACAAGGGGGGGAATGAACAGTAC. Its translation is CASSMGDKGGNEQY. The whole CDR3 reads CASSMGDKGGNEQYF.

This clone was detected a few times. Gene labels here are mouse ones. The read halts 1 residue ahead of the CDR3 end, with the missing end drawn from the germline J gene. The chain is built from TRBV26 and TRBJ1-4; D unclear. V was trimmed by 2 bases and J by 5 bases, leaving 3 bases between them. This CDR3 is built from 12 residues. Looked up from germline, CDR1 is KGHPV and CDR2 is FQNQEV (reference sequence). Partial CDR3 DNA: TGTGCCAGCAGTCTGGAGAACGAAAGATTATTT. It codes for CASSLENERLF. The entire CDR3 reads CASSLENERLFF.

This clone has only a few counts. Genes and germline come from the mouse. The read falls 1 residue short of the CDR3 end, and the missing part is taken from the germline J gene. The chain recombines TRBV26 with TRBJ2-2; no definite D call. Trimming left V 7 bases short and J 0 bases short, with 3 bases between. Germline CDR1 and CDR2: KGHPV and FQNQEV (reference sequence). The CDR3 totals 12 residues. The CDR3 bases that were read are TGTGCCAGCACGGCAAACACCGGGCAGCTCTAC. Amino acid sequence: CASTANTGQLY. The whole CDR3 reads CASTANTGQLYF.

This clone has just a few counts. The listed genes are named as in mouse. The CDR3 end falls 1 residue outside the read, so it is completed with the germline J gene. The rearrangement joins TRBV16 to TRBJ1-3; 8 positions agree with TRBD1. In germline, CDR1 is SGHSA, CDR2 FRNQAP. V shed 3 bases and J 3 bases; nucleotides not matched to a gene: 1. The CDR3 consists of 14 residues. This CDR3 is CASSFRGHGNTLYF. The sequenced part of the CDR3 DNA is TGTGCAAGCAGCTTCAGGGGGCATGGAAATACGCTCTAT.

Turning to this clone: The gene names here belong to mouse. The read falls 1 residue short of the CDR3 end, and the missing part is taken from the germline J gene. V gene TRBV2 combines with J gene TRBJ2-3; D possibly corresponds to TRBD1 (7 bases). There are 16 residues in the CDR3. Germline CDR1 LGHNA, CDR2 YSYQKL. Trimming cost V 0 bases and J 0 bases, with 10 bases left between them. The CDR3 protein is CASSQEKGASAETLYF. The CDR3 bases that were read are TGTGCCAGCAGCCAAGAAAAGGGGGCGAGTGCAGAAACGCTGTAT.

This clone is judged large (0.1 to 1%). Any gene name here is a mouse gene name. The observed sequence ends 1 residue before the CDR3 terminus, with the missing tail filled in from the germline J gene. The rearrangement joins TRBV31 to TRBJ2-1, with 10 bases fitting TRBD2. Germline CDR1 reads GKSSPN; CDR2 reads SITVG. Unmatched junction bases numbered 2, after V lost 3 bases and J lost 0 bases. CDR3 length: 15 residues. The part of the CDR3 DNA that was read is TGTGCCTGGAGGACTGGGGGGCGTAACTATGCTGAGCAGTTC. This gives the protein CAWRTGGRNYAEQF. The full CDR3 protein reads CAWRTGGRNYAEQFF.

As to this clone: Genes here carry mouse names. The read ends 1 residue early relative to the CDR3; the germline J gene fills the gap. The V call is TRBV26, the J call TRBJ2-4, with TRBD2 as a possible D gene (5 bases). This CDR3 is 14 amino acids long. The V and J ends lost 2 bases and 2 bases respectively, with 8 bases between them. Germline CDR1 and CDR2: KGHPV and FQNQEV (reference sequence). Partial CDR3 DNA: TGTGCCAGCAGTCTGATCTGGGATCAAAACACCTTGTAC. This translates into CASSLIWDQNTLY. The full CDR3 is CASSLIWDQNTLYF.